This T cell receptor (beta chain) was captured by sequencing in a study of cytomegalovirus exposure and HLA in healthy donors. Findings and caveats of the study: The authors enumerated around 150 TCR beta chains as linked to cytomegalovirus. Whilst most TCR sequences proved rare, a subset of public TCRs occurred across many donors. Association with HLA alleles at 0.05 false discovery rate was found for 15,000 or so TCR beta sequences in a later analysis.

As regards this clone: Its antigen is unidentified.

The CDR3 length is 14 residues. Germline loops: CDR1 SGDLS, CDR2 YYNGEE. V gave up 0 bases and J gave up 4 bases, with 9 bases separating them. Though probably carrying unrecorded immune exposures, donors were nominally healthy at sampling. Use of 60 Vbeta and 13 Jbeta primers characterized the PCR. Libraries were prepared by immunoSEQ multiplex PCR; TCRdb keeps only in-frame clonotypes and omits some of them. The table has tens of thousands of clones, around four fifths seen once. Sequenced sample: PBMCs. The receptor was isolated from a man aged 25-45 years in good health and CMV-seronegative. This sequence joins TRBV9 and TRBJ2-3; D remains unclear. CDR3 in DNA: TGTGCCAGCAGCGTAGTAGCAATAGCAGATACGCAGTATTTT. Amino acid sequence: CASSVVAIADTQYF.